A single sample is the source of the 5 T cell receptor beta chains below, sequenced in a study of CD8 T cells in ankylosing spondylitis. TCRdb passed the 5' RACE reads through MiXCR, listing each CDR3 protein once. Of 130,000 or so distinct CDR3 sequences listed, over 6.5% are singletons. The sample comprised blood, either unsorted or a sorted T cell fraction (not recorded which). These receptors all stem from a male donor with ankylosing spondylitis or in good health (not recorded which).

This clonotype has at least ten counts. The J gene is TRBJ1-6, the V gene TRBV7-2; D is possibly TRBD1 (6 bases). The CDR3 runs to 16 residues. The V end lost 0 bases, the J end lost 5 bases, and 11 bases lay between the germline ends. Germline V gene data show CDR1 as SGHTA and CDR2 as FQGNSA. The CDR3 spells CASSLAPQGNNSPLHF. CDR3 in DNA: TGTGCCAGCAGCTTAGCCCCGCAGGGGAATAATTCACCCCTCCACTTT.

This clonotype was recorded at least ten times. V usage is TRBV18 and J usage is TRBJ2-7, with D unresolved. Trimming removed 0 bases from V and 6 bases from J, with 9 bases in between. Germline-derived CDR1 and CDR2 are KGHSH and LQKENI. The CDR3 runs to 13 residues. The CDR3 DNA sequence: TGTGCCAGCTCACCACCAGGACGGATCGAGCAGTACTTC. This translates into CASSPPGRIEQYF. The full variable domain, completed using reference TRBV18 and TRBJ2-7, is NAGVMQNPRHLVRRRGQEARLRCSPMKGHSHVYWYRQLPEEGLKFMVYLQKENIIDESGMPKERFSAEFPKEGPSILRIQQVVRGDSAAYFCASSPPGRIEQYFGPGTRLTVT.

The sample holds many counts of this clonotype. The rearrangement uses TRBV5-1 and TRBJ2-7; TRBD2 might be the D (6 bases). Trimming cost V 4 bases and J 3 bases, with 17 bases left between them. The CDR3 has 15 residues. Looked up from germline, CDR1 is SGHRS and CDR2 is YFSETQ. Here the CDR3 DNA reads TGCGCCAGCAGCGCTCCCGGGAGAGGAGGCTACGAGCAGTACTTC. Translated, it gives CASSAPGRGGYEQYF.

This clonotype was seen repeatedly, ten times or more. J is TRBJ1-5 and V is TRBV9; a possible D gene is TRBD1 (6 bases). The CDR3 is 14 residues long. V was shortened by 2 bases and J by 5 bases, with 11 bases between the two germline ends. The germline V gene encodes CDR1 SGDLS and CDR2 YYNGEE. The CDR3 region is CASSVGQGYQPQHF. The DNA for the CDR3 is TGTGCCAGCAGCGTCGGGCAGGGGTATCAGCCCCAGCATTTT.

A word on this clonotype: Given a much more abundant clone one base away, this may be a read error. The V gene is TRBV12-3 or TRBV12-4, the J gene TRBJ1-2; D might be TRBD1 (5 bases). This CDR3 contains 14 residues. The CDR3 region has the DNA TGTGCCAGCAGCTTAGGGACTGCGTGGCGTGGCTACCCCTTC. It yields the protein CASSLGTAWRGYPF.